This paragraph covers one T cell receptor (beta chain) sequence. V was clipped by 4 bases and J by 0 bases, with 1 base between them. The CDR3 length is 11 residues. Germline V gene lookup returns CDR1 SGHRS and CDR2 YFSETQ. The sample is drawn from a study of CD8+ T cells in alopecia areata. As the sequencing template, cDNA was produced by extracting RNA and reverse transcribing it. Generated by immunoSEQ multiplex PCR, the TCRdb table keeps only in-frame clones and is missing some. The repertoire consists of about 200,000 clones, with about three fifths occurring once and the leading ten covering approximately 0.5%.

This receptor was taken from a human donor with alopecia areata. The specimen comprised CD4+ T cells sorted from blood, sampled at week 0. The gene calls are TRBV5-1 and TRBJ1-1; D is ambiguous. For the CDR3, the DNA is TGCGCCAGCAGCATGAACACTGAAGCTTTCTTT. This encodes CASSMNTEAFF.